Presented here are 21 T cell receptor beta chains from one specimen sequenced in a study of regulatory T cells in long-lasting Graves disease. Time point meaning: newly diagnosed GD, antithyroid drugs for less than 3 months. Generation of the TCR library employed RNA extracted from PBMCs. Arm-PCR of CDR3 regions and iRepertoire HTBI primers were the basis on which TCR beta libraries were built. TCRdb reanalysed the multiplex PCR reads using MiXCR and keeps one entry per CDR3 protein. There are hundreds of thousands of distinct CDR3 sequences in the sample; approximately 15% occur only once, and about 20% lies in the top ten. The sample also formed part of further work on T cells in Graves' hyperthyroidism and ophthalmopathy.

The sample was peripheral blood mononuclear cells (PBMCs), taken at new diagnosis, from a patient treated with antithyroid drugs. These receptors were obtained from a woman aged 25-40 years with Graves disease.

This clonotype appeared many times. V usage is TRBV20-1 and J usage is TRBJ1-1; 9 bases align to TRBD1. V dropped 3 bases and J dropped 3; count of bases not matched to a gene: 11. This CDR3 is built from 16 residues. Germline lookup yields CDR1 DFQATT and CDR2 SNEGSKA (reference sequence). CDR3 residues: CSARTLTGGADTEAFF. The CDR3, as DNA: TGCAGTGCTAGGACTTTAACAGGGGGCGCGGACACTGAAGCTTTCTTT.

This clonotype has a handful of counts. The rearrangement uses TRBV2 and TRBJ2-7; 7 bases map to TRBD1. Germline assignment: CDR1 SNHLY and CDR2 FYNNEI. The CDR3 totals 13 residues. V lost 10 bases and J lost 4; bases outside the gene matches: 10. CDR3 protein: CATVDRERYEQYF. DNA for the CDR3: TGTGCCACCGTCGACAGGGAAAGATACGAGCAGTACTTC.

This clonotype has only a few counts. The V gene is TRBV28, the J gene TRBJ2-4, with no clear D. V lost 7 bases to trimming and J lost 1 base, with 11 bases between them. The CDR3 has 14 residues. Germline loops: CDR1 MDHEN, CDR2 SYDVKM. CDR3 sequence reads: CASNPVFAKNIQYF. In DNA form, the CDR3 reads TGTGCCAGCAATCCCGTTTTTGCCAAAAACATTCAGTACTTC.

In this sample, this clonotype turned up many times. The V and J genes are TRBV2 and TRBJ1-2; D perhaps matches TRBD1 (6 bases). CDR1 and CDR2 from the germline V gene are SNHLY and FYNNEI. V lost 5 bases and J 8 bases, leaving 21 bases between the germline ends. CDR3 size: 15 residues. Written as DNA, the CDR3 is TGTGCCAGCAGTTGGAACAGGGTAGAAGGATCGGGCTACACCTTC. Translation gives CASSWNRVEGSGYTF.

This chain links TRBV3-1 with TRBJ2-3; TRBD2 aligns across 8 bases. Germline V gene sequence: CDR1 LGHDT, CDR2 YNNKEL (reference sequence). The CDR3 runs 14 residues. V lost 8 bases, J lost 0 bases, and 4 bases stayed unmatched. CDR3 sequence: CASGTSGSTDTQYF. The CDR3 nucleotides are TGTGCCAGCGGAACTAGCGGAAGCACAGATACGCAGTATTTT.

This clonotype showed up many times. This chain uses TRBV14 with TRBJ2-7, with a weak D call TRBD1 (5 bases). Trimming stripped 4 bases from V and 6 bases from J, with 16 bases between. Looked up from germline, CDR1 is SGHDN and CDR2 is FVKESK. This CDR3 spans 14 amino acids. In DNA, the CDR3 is TGTGCCAGCAGCCCCCGGCAGGGTAACTCCGAGCAGTACTTC. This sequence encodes CASSPRQGNSEQYF.

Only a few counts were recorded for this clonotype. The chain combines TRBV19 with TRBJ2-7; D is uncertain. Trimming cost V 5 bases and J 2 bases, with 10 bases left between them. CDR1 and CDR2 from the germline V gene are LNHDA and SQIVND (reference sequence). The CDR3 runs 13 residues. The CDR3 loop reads CASSDGFAYEQYF. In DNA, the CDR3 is TGTGCCAGTAGTGACGGGTTTGCCTACGAGCAGTACTTC.

The CDR3 bases are TGTGCCAGCAGACTTGAAGGGGTGGCCTTGAACACTGAAGCTTTCTTT. Its protein is CASRLEGVALNTEAFF. V is TRBV6-1 and J is TRBJ1-1, with a possible D match to TRBD1 (5 bases). The germline CDR1 and CDR2 sequences are MNHNS and SASEGT. Deletions cut 6 bases from V and 0 bases from J, with 17 bases between. The CDR3 loop spans 16 amino acids.

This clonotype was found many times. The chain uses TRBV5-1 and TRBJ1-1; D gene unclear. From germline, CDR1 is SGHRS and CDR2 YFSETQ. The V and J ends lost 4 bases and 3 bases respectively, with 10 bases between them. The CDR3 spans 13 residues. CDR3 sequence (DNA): TGCGCCAGCAGCATACCAGGATACACTGAAGCTTTCTTT. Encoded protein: CASSIPGYTEAFF.

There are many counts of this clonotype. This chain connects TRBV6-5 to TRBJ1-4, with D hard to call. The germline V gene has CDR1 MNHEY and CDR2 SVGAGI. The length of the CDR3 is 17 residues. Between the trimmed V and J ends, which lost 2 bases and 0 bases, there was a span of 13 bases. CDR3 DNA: TGTGCCAGCAGTTACGGGTTCAGCCGAGCAACTAATGAAAAACTGTTTTTT. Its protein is CASSYGFSRATNEKLFF.

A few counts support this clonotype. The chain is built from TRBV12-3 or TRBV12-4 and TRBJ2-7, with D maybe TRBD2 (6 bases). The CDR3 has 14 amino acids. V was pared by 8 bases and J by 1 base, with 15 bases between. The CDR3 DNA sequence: TGTGCCAGCGTCCAGAACGCGGGATCCTACGAGCAGTACTTC. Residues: CASVQNAGSYEQYF.

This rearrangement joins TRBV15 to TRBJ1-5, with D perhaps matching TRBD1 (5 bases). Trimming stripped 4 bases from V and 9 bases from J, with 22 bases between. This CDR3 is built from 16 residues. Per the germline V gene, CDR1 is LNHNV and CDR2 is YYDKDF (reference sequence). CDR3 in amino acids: CATSKDPGQLSGPQHF. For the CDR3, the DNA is TGTGCCACCAGCAAAGACCCGGGGCAACTTTCCGGGCCCCAGCATTTT.

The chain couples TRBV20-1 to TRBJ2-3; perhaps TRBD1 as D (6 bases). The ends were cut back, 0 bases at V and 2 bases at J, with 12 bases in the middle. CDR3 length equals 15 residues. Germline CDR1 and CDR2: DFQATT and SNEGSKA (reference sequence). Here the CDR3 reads CSARDLDRLTDTQYF. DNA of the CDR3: TGCAGTGCTAGAGACCTGGACAGACTCACAGATACGCAGTATTTT.

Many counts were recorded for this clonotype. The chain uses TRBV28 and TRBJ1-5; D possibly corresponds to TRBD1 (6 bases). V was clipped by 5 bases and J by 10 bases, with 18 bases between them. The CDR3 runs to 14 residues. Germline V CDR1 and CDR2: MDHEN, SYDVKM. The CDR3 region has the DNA TGTGCCAGCAGTCGAGAGGGGGTGTGGTATCCCCAGCATTTT. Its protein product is CASSREGVWYPQHF.

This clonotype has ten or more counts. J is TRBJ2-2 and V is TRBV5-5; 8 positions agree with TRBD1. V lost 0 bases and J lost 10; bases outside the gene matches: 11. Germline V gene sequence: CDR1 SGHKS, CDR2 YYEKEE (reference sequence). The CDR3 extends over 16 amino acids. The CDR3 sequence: CASSLASGQGLVELFF. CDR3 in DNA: TGTGCCAGCAGCTTGGCCTCAGGACAGGGTTTGGTGGAGCTGTTTTTT.

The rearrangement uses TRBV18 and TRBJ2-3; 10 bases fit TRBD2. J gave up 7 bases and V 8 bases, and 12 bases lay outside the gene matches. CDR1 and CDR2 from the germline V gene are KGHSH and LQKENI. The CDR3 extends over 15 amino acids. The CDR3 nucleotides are TGTGCCAGCAGCCAATCACGAGCGGGAGGGCATACGCAGTATTTT. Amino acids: CASSQSRAGGHTQYF.

For the CDR3, the DNA is TGTGCCAGCAAGCGGGGATACAATGAGCAGTTCTTC. Translated: CASKRGYNEQFF. This chain joins TRBV6-2 or TRBV6-3 and TRBJ2-1; the match to TRBD2 covers 7 bases. Trimming removed 7 bases from V and 4 bases from J; junction bases left unmatched: 1. Germline V gene sequence: CDR1 MNHEY, CDR2 SVGEGT. The CDR3 length is 12 residues.

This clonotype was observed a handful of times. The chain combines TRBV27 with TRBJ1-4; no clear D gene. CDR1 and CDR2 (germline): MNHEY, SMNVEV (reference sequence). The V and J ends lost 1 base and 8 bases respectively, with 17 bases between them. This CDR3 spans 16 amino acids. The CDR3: CASSLYAGQVGEKLFF. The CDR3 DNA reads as TGTGCCAGCAGTTTATACGCTGGGCAGGTCGGCGAAAAACTGTTTTTT.

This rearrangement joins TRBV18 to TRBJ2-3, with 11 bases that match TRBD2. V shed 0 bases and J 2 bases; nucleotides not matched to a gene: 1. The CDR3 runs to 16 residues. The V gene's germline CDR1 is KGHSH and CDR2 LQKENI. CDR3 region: CASSPPTSGITDTQYF. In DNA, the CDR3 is TGTGCCAGCTCACCACCGACTAGCGGGATCACAGATACGCAGTATTTT.

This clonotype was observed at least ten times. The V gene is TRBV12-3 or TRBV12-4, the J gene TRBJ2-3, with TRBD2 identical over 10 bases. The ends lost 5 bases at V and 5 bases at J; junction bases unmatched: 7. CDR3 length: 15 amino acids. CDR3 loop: CASSPSGSRGDTQYF. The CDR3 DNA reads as TGTGCCAGCAGTCCTAGCGGGAGCCGGGGAGATACGCAGTATTTT.

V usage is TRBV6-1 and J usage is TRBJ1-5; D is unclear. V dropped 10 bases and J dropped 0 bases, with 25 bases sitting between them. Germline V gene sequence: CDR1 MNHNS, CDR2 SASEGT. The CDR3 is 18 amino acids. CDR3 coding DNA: TGTGCCACCCGTTCTTTCCCGGGCCGAAAATATAGCAATCAGCCCCAGCATTTT. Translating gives CATRSFPGRKYSNQPQHF.